One and the same sample provided the 8 T cell receptor beta chains below, sequenced in a study of T cells in Graves' hyperthyroidism and ophthalmopathy. From RNA transcripts, TCR beta CDR3 regions were amplified. When the TCR CDR3 underwent first-round RT-PCR, the HTBI primer set was used. TCRdb redid the calling of the multiplex PCR reads with MiXCR, one entry per CDR3 protein. The sample lists about 500,000 distinct CDR3 sequences; about 45% were seen once. Sequencing was carried out using peripheral blood or thyroid tissue (not recorded which). The source is an adult woman with Graves' disease, either hyperthyroidism or ophthalmopathy (not recorded which).

This chain links TRBV11-2 with TRBJ2-7; perhaps TRBD2 as D (6 bases). CDR1 and CDR2 from the germline V gene are SGHAT and FQNNGV. The CDR3 has 15 amino acids. V lost 6 bases and J lost 4, with 19 bases in between. DNA of the CDR3: TGTGCCAGCAGTTTACGGACGGAGGGACCTTACGAGCAGTACTTC. This codes for CASSLRTEGPYEQYF. Based on the CDR3 plus reference TRBV11-2 and TRBJ2-7, the full variable domain is EAGVAQSPRYKIIEKRQSVAFWCNPISGHATLYWYQQILGQGPKLLIQFQNNGVVDDSQLPKDRFSAERLKGVDSTLKIQPAKLEDSAVYLCASSLRTEGPYEQYFGPGTRLTVT.

The gene calls are TRBV20-1 and TRBJ1-6; D unclear. The CDR3 contains 14 residues. CDR1 and CDR2 (germline): DFQATT, SNEGSKA (reference sequence). Trimming stripped 3 bases from V and 7 bases from J, with 13 bases between. The DNA of the CDR3 is TGCAGTGCTAGGAAGGGCGTAGTAAATTCACCCCTCCACTTT. Protein: CSARKGVVNSPLHF.

The V and J genes are TRBV5-1 and TRBJ1-2; 11 bases agree with TRBD1. This CDR3 contains 15 residues. The V and J ends lost 2 bases and 5 bases, in that order; junction bases with no gene match: 5. Germline CDR1 and CDR2: SGHRS and YFSETQ. The CDR3 DNA follows: TGCGCCAGCAGCTTTCCGGGACAGGGGGAATATGGCTACACCTTC. Protein product: CASSFPGQGEYGYTF. The full variable domain, its missing parts supplied by reference TRBV5-1 and TRBJ1-2, is KAGVTQTPRYLIKTRGQQVTLSCSPISGHRSVSWYQQTPGQGLQFLFEYFSETQRNKGNFPGRFSGRQFSNSRSEMNVSTLELGDSALYLCASSFPGQGEYGYTFGSGTRLTVV.

The J gene is TRBJ1-1, the V gene TRBV4-3; D unclear. Germline CDR1 and CDR2: LGHNA and YSLEER. The CDR3 consists of 13 residues. Trimming removed 2 bases from V and 4 bases from J, with 8 bases in between. CDR3 sequence reads: CASSQTVGTEAFF. DNA of the CDR3: TGCGCCAGCAGCCAAACGGTTGGCACTGAAGCTTTCTTT.

There are a few counts of this clonotype. This chain joins TRBV2 and TRBJ1-1, with TRBD1 matching 8 bases. Germline assignment: CDR1 SNHLY and CDR2 FYNNEI. The CDR3 length is 14 residues. V lost 6 bases, J lost 1 base, and 4 bases stayed unmatched. The CDR3 loop is CASRMTGANTEAFF. The DNA of the CDR3 is TGTGCCAGCAGGATGACAGGGGCGAACACTGAAGCTTTCTTT.

This clonotype was counted at least ten times. This chain joins TRBV19 and TRBJ1-1; maybe TRBD1 (6 bases). The length of the CDR3 is 12 residues. V shed 9 bases and J shed 3 bases, with 11 bases lying between them. Looked up from germline, CDR1 is LNHDA and CDR2 is SQIVND (reference sequence). CDR3 nucleotides: TGTGCCAGCCAGGGGAGGTACACTGAAGCTTTCTTT. It is translated as CASQGRYTEAFF. Supplemented by reference TRBV19 and TRBJ1-1, the full variable domain reads DGGITQSPKYLFRKEGQNVTLSCEQNLNHDAMYWYRQDPGQGLRLIYYSQIVNDFQKGDIAEGYSVSREKKESFPLTVTSAQKNPTAFYLCASQGRYTEAFFGQGTRLTVV.

Comments on this clonotype: A clone one base away is much larger, so this may be a read error. The chain is built from TRBV20-1 and TRBJ1-1; D is uncertain. The CDR3 is 15 residues long. The V gene's germline CDR1 is DFQATT and CDR2 SNEGSKA (reference sequence). V lost 0 bases, J lost 5 bases, and 16 bases lay in between. The DNA of the CDR3 is TGCAGTGCTAGAGACGGGCAGGACCTGGGGACTGAAGCTTTCTTT. Its translation is CSARDGQDLGTEAFF.

The rearrangement joins TRBV7-9 to TRBJ2-7; D gene unclear. Looked up from germline, CDR1 is SEHNR and CDR2 is FQNEAQ (reference sequence). This CDR3 contains 15 residues. V was shortened by 8 bases and J by 0 bases, with 17 bases between the two germline ends. CDR3 amino acids: CASSPPSLSSYEQYF. The CDR3 nucleotides read TGTGCCAGCTCGCCCCCCTCGTTGAGCTCCTACGAGCAGTACTTC.